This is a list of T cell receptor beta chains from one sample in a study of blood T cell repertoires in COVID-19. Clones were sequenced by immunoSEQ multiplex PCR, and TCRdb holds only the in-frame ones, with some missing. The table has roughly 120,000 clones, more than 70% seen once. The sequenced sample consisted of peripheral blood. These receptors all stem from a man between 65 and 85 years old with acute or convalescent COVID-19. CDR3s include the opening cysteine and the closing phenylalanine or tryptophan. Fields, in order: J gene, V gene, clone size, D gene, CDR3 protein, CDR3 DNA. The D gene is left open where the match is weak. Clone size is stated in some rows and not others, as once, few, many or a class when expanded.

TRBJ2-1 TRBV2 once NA CASSERAPYNEQFF TGTGCCAGCAGTGAGAGGGCACCTTACAATGAGCAGTTCTTC
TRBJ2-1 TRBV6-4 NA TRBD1 CASSRDRGVNEQFF TGTGCCAGCAGTCGGGACAGGGGAGTCAATGAGCAGTTCTTC
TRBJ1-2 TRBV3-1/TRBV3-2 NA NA CASSQDRDSNYGYTF TGTGCCAGCAGCCAAGACAGGGATTCCAACTATGGCTACACCTTC
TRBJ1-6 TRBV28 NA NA CASSPPGGGLNSPLHF TGTGCCAGCAGCCCTCCCGGAGGCGGGTTAAATTCACCCCTCCACTTT
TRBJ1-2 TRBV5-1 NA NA CASSSDRQGYTF TGCGCCAGCAGCTCGGACAGACAGGGCTACACCTTC
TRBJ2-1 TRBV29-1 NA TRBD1 CSVERVPGGSYNEQFF TGCAGCGTTGAAAGGGTTCCAGGGGGCTCCTACAATGAGCAGTTCTTC
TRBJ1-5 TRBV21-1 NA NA CASSKSWTGFNSYSNQPQHF TGTGCCAGCAGCAAATCCTGGACAGGGTTTAATTCTTATAGCAATCAGCCCCAGCATTTT
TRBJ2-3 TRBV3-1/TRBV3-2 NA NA CASSQGRLGTDTQYF TGTGCCAGCAGCCAAGGCAGGTTAGGCACAGATACGCAGTATTTT
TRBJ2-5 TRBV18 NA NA CASSPRTGRQETQYF TGTGCCAGCTCACCGCGAACAGGGCGCCAAGAGACCCAGTACTTC
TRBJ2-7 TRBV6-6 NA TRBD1 CASSYVGQRDSYEQYF TGTGCCAGCAGTTACGTGGGACAGCGAGACTCCTACGAGCAGTACTTC
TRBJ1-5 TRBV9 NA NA CASSVDSTFNQPQHF TGTGCCAGCAGCGTAGACAGCACCTTCAATCAGCCCCAGCATTTT
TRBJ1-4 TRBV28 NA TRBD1 CASSSYRRTGGNEKLFF TGTGCCAGCAGTTCTTACCGCCGGACAGGGGGGAATGAAAAACTGTTTTTT
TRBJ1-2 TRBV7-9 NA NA CASSLAGALNYGYTF TGTGCCAGCAGCTTGGCGGGGGCCCTTAACTATGGCTACACCTTC
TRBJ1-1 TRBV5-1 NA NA CASSLAGELETEAFF TGCGCCAGCAGCTTGGCTGGGGAGTTGGAGACTGAAGCTTTCTTT
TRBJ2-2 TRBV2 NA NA CASRRGNTGELFF TGTGCCAGCAGACGGGGAAACACCGGGGAGCTGTTTTTT
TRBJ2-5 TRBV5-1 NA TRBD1 CASSSGQGFLEQETQYF TGCGCCAGCAGCTCGGGACAGGGGTTTTTGGAACAAGAGACCCAGTACTTC
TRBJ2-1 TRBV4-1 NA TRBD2 CASSQGISGGVSYNEQFF TGCGCCAGCAGCCAAGGAATTAGCGGGGGGGTTTCCTACAATGAGCAGTTCTTC
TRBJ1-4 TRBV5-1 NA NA CASSPGQIATNEKLFF TGCGCCAGCAGCCCCGGACAGATTGCAACTAATGAAAAACTGTTTTTT
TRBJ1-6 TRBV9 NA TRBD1 CASSPGGSYNSPLHF TGTGCCAGCAGCCCAGGGGGCTCCTATAATTCACCCCTCCACTTT
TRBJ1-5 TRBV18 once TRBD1 CASSLGQFNQPQHF TGTGCCAGCTCACTGGGACAGTTTAATCAGCCCCAGCATTTT
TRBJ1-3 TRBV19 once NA CASSIGTRNTIYF TGTGCCAGTAGTATCGGGACACGAAACACCATATATTTT
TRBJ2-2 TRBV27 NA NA CASSLFASAGELFF TGTGCCAGCAGTTTATTCGCCAGTGCCGGGGAGCTGTTTTTT
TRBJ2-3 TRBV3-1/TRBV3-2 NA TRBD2 CASSEGLAGGQDTQYF TGTGCCAGCAGCGAGGGACTAGCGGGGGGGCAGGATACGCAGTATTTT
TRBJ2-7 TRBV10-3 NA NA CAISESGSSYEQYF TGTGCCATCAGTGAGTCGGGGAGTTCCTACGAGCAGTACTTC
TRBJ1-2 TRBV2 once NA CASKGGSGYTF TGTGCCAGCAAAGGGGGAAGTGGCTACACCTTC
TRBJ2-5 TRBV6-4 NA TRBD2 CAREVQGGLAGRETQYF TGTGCCAGGGAAGTTCAGGGGGGACTAGCGGGGAGAGAGACCCAGTACTTC
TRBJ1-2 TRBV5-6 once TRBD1 CASSLGTGGVYGYTF TGTGCCAGCAGCTTGGGGACAGGGGGCGTCTATGGCTACACCTTC
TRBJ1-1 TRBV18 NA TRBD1 CASSPLGTGAVGNAEAFF TGTGCCAGCTCACCCCTAGGGACAGGGGCCGTGGGGAACGCTGAAGCTTTCTTT
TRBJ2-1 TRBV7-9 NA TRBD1 CASSKGQGSSYNEQFF TGTGCCAGCAGTAAGGGACAGGGAAGCTCCTACAATGAGCAGTTCTTC
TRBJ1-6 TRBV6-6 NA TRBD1 CASSQTGTGGGHSPLHF TGTGCCAGCAGTCAAACCGGGACAGGGGGAGGCCATTCACCCCTCCACTTT
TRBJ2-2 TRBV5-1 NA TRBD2 CASSLPQLAPENTGELFF TGCGCCAGCAGCTTGCCCCAACTAGCGCCAGAGAACACCGGGGAGCTGTTTTTT
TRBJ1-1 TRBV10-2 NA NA CASSGAMNTEAFF TGCGCCAGCAGTGGGGCAATGAACACTGAAGCTTTCTTT
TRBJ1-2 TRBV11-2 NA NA CASSLAELRRPGLDYGYTF TGTGCCAGCAGCTTAGCGGAGCTCAGACGTCCAGGGCTCGACTATGGCTACACCTTC
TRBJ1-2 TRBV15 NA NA CATSRDDAESANYGYTF TGTGCCACCAGCAGAGATGACGCGGAGTCGGCTAACTATGGCTACACCTTC
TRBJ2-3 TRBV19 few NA CASSHASPDTQYF TGTGCCAGTAGCCACGCGAGCCCAGATACGCAGTATTTT
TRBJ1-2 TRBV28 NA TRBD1 CASSPKWDRKGAYGYTF TGTGCCAGCAGTCCGAAATGGGACAGGAAGGGGGCCTATGGCTACACCTTC
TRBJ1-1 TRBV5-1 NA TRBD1 CASSPVQGVGTEAFF TGCGCCAGCAGCCCAGTGCAGGGGGTGGGCACTGAAGCTTTCTTT
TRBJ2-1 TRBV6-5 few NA CASSYGTPSYNEQFF TGTGCCAGCAGTTACGGGACTCCCTCTTACAATGAGCAGTTCTTC
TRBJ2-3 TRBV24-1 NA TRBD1 CATSDPGTGNTDTQYF TGTGCCACCAGTGATCCCGGGACAGGGAACACAGATACGCAGTATTTT
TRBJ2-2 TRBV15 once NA CATSNEQYTGELFF TGTGCCACCAGCAACGAACAGTACACCGGGGAGCTGTTTTTT
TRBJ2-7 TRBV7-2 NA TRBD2 CASSLYLGTRSLPEQYF TGTGCCAGCAGCTTATATCTAGGGACTAGATCCCTCCCTGAGCAGTACTTC
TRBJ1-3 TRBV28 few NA CASSPLGGNSGNTIYF TGTGCCAGCAGTCCGCTAGGAGGAAACTCTGGAAACACCATATATTTT
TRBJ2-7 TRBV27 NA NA CASSFLSGRSEQYF TGTGCCAGCTCCTTTCTCTCAGGGCGAAGCGAGCAGTACTTC
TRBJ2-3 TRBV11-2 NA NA CASSLDGGARDTQYF TGTGCCAGCAGCTTAGATGGTGGGGCCCGGGATACGCAGTATTTT
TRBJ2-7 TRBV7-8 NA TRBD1 CASSLIMTGAQNEQYF TGTGCCAGCAGCTTGATTATGACAGGGGCTCAGAACGAGCAGTACTTC
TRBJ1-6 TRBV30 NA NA CAWSPTMGGNSPLHF TGTGCCTGGAGTCCCACGATGGGCGGGAATTCACCCCTCCACTTT
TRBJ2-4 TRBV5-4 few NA CASSLDAVMDIQYF TGTGCCAGCAGCTTGGATGCGGTTATGGACATTCAGTACTTC
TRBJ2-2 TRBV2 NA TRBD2 CASKRRGGTGELFF TGTGCCAGCAAGAGGCGGGGGGGCACCGGGGAGCTGTTTTTT
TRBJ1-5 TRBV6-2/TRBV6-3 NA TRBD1 CASSARTGVQPQHF TGTGCCAGCAGTGCTAGGACAGGGGTTCAGCCCCAGCATTTT
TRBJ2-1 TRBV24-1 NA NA CATSDSSWNEQFF TGTGCCACCAGTGATTCCAGTTGGAATGAGCAGTTCTTC
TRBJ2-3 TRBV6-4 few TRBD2 CASSDSSGGTDTQYF TGTGCCAGCAGTGACTCTAGCGGGGGCACAGATACGCAGTATTTT
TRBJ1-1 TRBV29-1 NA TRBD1 CSAQSGTGVYTEAFF TGCAGCGCTCAATCCGGGACAGGGGTTTACACTGAAGCTTTCTTT
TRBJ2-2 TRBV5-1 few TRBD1 CASSYRTGANTGELFF TGCGCCAGCAGCTATAGGACAGGGGCGAACACCGGGGAGCTGTTTTTT
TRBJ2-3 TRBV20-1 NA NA CSARAGNTQYF TGCAGTGCTAGAGCAGGGAATACGCAGTATTTT